This T cell receptor (beta chain) is from a study of PD-1 blockade in mismatch repair-deficient tumors. Study results and limitations: Rapid post-treatment expansion, then contraction, generally preceding radiologic response, marked tumor-resident clones.

About this clone: What it binds is not known.

This CDR3 region has 14 residues. Germline V gene data show CDR1 as SGHNT and CDR2 as YYREEE (reference sequence). V lost 2 bases and J 1 base, leaving 9 bases between the germline ends. This table comes from immunoSEQ multiplex PCR, and its TCRdb copy is limited to in-frame clones, with some not included. The sample lists about 67,000 clones, around 80% occurring once. The receptor comes from an adult with mismatch repair-deficient cancer. Sequences were derived from peripheral blood, sampled 2 weeks after starting pembrolizumab. V and J are TRBV5-4 and TRBJ2-5; a weak D match, TRBD1 (6 bases). The DNA for the CDR3 is TGTGCCAGCAGCTTCACAGGGCGCCAAGAGACCCAGTACTTC. It yields the protein CASSFTGRQETQYF.